The 5 T cell receptor beta chains given below trace back to one sample, sequenced in a study of shared T cell receptors in the human thymus (dated by TCRdb to the early 2020s). Library preparation was by the immunoSEQ multiplex PCR assay. The immuneACCESS repertoire file appears here via TCRdb, limited to in-frame rearrangements. These files lack a portion of the clones; in checked studies, under half of the deficit traces to unresolved V genes, and the cause of the others is not known. This sample lists hundreds of thousands of clones; 88% were detected once. 0.01% of the sample belongs to the ten largest clones. In addition, the sample was reused for a study of human thymus T cells.

The sample taken for sequencing was thymocytes. The receptors come from a boy younger than two with a congenital heart defect. Donor details come from another sample of the same person, matched by shared clones.

The V call is TRBV6-6, the J call TRBJ2-2, with 10 bases fitting TRBD1. The ends lost 2 bases at V and 4 bases at J; junction bases unmatched: 1. The CDR3 runs to 15 residues. Germline CDR1 and CDR2: MNHNY and SVGAGI (reference sequence). CDR3 sequence reads: CASSYGDRGTGELFF. The CDR3 DNA sequence: TGTGCCAGCAGTTACGGGGACAGGGGCACCGGGGAGCTGTTTTTT.

This chain uses TRBV7-9 with TRBJ2-5; D is perhaps TRBD2 (6 bases). CDR3 length: 17 residues. Between the trimmed V and J ends, which lost 5 bases and 0 bases, there was a span of 19 bases. Germline V CDR1 and CDR2: SEHNR, FQNEAQ (reference sequence). The CDR3 nucleotides read TGTGCCAGCAGCCGAGAAGGGCTAGCGCCGTACCAAGAGACCCAGTACTTC. This encodes CASSREGLAPYQETQYF.

J is TRBJ2-2 and V is TRBV4-3, with TRBD2 matching 7 bases. The junction had 18 bases not matched to a gene; V was cut back by 1 base and J by 10 bases. The CDR3 contains 18 residues. The germline CDR1 and CDR2 sequences are LGHNA and YSLEER. This CDR3 is CASSQVRNRRGGVEELFF. As DNA, the CDR3 is TGCGCCAGCAGCCAAGTGAGGAACAGAAGGGGAGGGGTGGAGGAGCTGTTTTTT.

The V gene is TRBV7-2, the J gene TRBJ2-7; 8 nucleotides line up with TRBD1. The CDR3 loop spans 15 amino acids. The junction had 8 bases not matched to a gene; V was cut back by 0 bases and J by 7 bases. Looked up from germline, CDR1 is SGHTA and CDR2 is FQGNSA. For the CDR3, the DNA is TGTGCCAGCAGCTTAGCTGGCTGGACAGGGCAAGAGCAGTACTTC. Amino acids: CASSLAGWTGQEQYF.

The chain couples TRBV29-1 to TRBJ2-3; TRBD2 is a possible D gene (6 bases). Germline CDR1 is SQVTM and CDR2 is ANQGSEA. Trimming left V 4 bases short and J 1 base short, with 12 bases between. The CDR3 length is 14 residues. The CDR3 protein is CSVVRGRGTDTQYF. DNA of the CDR3: TGCAGCGTTGTACGGGGGAGAGGCACAGATACGCAGTATTTT.